The rows below give T cell receptor beta chains drawn from one sample of a study of T cell responses to AZD1222 COVID-19 vaccine. The assay was immunoSEQ multiplex PCR, and TCRdb's table has in-frame clones only and misses some. Of around 200,000 clones in the sample, roughly 91% are singletons; the top ten hold under 1.1%. The source material was peripheral blood, sampled 28 days after the second dose of the MenACWY control vaccine. The receptors here all came from an adult who received the MenACWY meningococcal vaccine as a control. Each CDR3 is given with its conserved first and last residue. Expanded clones get a size class; other rows say once, few or many, or leave the size out.

j_gene | v_gene | abundance | CDR3aa
TRBJ1-1 | TRBV7-9 | - | CASSYREGTEAFF
TRBJ2-1 | TRBV6-5 | once | CASKLLSDEQFF
TRBJ1-6 | TRBV7-2 | - | CASSLAGLGNSPLHF
TRBJ1-2 | TRBV30 | - | CAWSDEVVTGKGYTF
TRBJ1-1 | TRBV5-1 | once | CASSIGQGATTEAFF
TRBJ1-2 | TRBV28 | - | CASSLRTGLYGYTF
TRBJ1-2 | TRBV30 | - | CAWKEEWRNYGYTF
TRBJ2-3 | TRBV6-2/TRBV6-3 | few | CASSYLADTDTQYF
TRBJ1-2 | TRBV2 | - | CASSESGSYGYTF
TRBJ2-4 | TRBV6-4 | - | CASSRDWAKNIQYF
TRBJ1-3 | TRBV4-3 | - | CASSQDQQGNTIYF
TRBJ1-4 | TRBV29-1 | - | CSAGQANNEKLFF
TRBJ1-1 | TRBV6-5 | - | CASRKGQENTEAFF